This T cell receptor beta chain originates from a study of T cell changes during pregnancy in multiple sclerosis (dated by TCRdb to between 2018 and 2020). With regard to the full study: The study examined how the T cell repertoire changed over the course of pregnancy in women with multiple sclerosis.

The library was prepared using the immunoSEQ multiplex PCR assay. In TCRdb, the immuneACCESS table is reduced to in-frame sequences with V and J assigned. These tables do not hold every clone; where another copy was compared, an unresolved V gene accounts for under half, and the others remain unexplained. Recorded for this sample are about 68,000 clones; about 89% of them occurred a single time. The ten largest clones represent 0.7% to 0.95% of the sample. Concerning this clone itself: This receptor's antigen is unknown. Base qualities are not provided; no much larger clone lies one nucleotide away.

From V the trimming removes 6 bases and from J it removes 5 bases, while the gene matches leave 14 bases of the junction unaccounted for. The CDR3 sequence holds 16 residues, the cysteine and phenylalanine included. Only the CDR3 region is kept as DNA, spanning 48 bases read in frame from base 1. Reading the germline V gene gives CDR1 KGHSH and CDR2 LQKENI. This clonotype was obtained from a female donor with multiple sclerosis, enrolled in a pregnancy study. This material consisted of peripheral blood, taken in the second trimester of pregnancy. The chain couples TRBV18 to TRBJ2-7, with 9 bases in between that match TRBD1. In nucleotides, the sequence is TGTGCCAGCTCGTACTTGGGACAGGGCTCTGGAAACGAGCAGTACTTC. It translates as CASSYLGQGSGNEQYF.